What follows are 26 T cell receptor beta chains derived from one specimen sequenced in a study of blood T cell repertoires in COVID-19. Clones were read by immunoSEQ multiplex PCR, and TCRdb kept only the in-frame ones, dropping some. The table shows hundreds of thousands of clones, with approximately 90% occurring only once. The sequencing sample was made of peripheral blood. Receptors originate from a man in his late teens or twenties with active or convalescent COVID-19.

The CDR3 loop reads CASTGSSPLHF. The CDR3 DNA sequence: TGTGCCAGCACGGGTTCATCACCCCTCCACTTT. The V and J genes are TRBV6-5 and TRBJ1-6; no definite D call. Looked up from germline, CDR1 is MNHEY and CDR2 is SVGAGI. V was trimmed by 7 bases and J by 10 bases, leaving 8 bases between them. This CDR3 has 11 residues.

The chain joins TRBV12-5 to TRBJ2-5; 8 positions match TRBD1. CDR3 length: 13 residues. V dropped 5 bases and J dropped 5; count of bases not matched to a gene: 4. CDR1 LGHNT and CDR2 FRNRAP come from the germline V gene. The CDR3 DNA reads TGTGCTAGTGGTCCCGACAGGGGCGAGACCCAGTACTTC. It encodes CASGPDRGETQYF.

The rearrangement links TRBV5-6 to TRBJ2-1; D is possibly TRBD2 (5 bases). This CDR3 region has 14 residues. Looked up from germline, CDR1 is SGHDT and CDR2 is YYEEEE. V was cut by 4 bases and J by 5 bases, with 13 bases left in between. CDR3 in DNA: TGTGCCAGCAGCCCTGGTCGAGGGCACAATGAGCAGTTCTTC. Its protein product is CASSPGRGHNEQFF.

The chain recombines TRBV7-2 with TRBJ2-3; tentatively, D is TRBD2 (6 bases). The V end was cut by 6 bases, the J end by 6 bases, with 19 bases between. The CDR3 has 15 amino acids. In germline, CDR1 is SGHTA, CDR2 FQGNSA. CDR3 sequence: CASRPRGTAYDTQYF. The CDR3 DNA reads TGTGCCAGCAGGCCTCGCGGGACGGCCTATGATACGCAGTATTTT. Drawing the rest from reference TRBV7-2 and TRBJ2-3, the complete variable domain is GAGVSQSPSNKVTEKGKDVELRCDPISGHTALYWYRQSLGQGLEFLIYFQGNSAPDKSGLPSDRFSAERTGGSVSTLTIQRTQQEDSAVYLCASRPRGTAYDTQYFGPGTRLTVL.

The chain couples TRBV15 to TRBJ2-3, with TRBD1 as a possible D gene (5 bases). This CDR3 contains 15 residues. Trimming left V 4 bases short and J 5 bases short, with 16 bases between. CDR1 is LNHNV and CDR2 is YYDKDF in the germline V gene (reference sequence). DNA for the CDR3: TGTGCCACCAGCATCACCGGGCGAAGGGGAGATACGCAGTATTTT. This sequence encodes CATSITGRRGDTQYF.

The CDR3 region has the DNA TGTGCCAGCAGATCTAGGCCGAGCTCCTACGAGCAGTACTTC. Its protein is CASRSRPSSYEQYF. This rearrangement joins TRBV6-5 to TRBJ2-7; D not resolved. The V and J ends lost 6 bases and 0 bases respectively, with 12 bases between them. Germline loops: CDR1 MNHEY, CDR2 SVGAGI. The CDR3 has 14 residues.

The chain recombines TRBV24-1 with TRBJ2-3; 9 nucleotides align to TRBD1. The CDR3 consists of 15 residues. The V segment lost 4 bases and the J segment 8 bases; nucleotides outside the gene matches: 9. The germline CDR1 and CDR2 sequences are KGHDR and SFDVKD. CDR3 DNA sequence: TGTGCCACCAGTGACCCGTCGGGGACAGGGTTTACGCAGTATTTT. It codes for CATSDPSGTGFTQYF.

The CDR3 region is CAEGRGNTNYGYTF. The CDR3 DNA reads as TGTGCCGAGGGTAGAGGGAACACTAACTATGGCTACACCTTC. The chain has TRBV30 and TRBJ1-2; no clear D. Looked up from germline, CDR1 is GTSNPN and CDR2 is SVGIG (reference sequence). V was cut by 8 bases and J by 0 bases, with 16 bases left in between. The CDR3 runs to 14 residues.

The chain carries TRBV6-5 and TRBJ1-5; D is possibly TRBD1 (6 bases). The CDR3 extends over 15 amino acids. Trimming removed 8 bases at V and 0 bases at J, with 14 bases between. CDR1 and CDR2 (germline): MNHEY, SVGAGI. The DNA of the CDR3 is TGTGCCAGCGCCCGGGGGGGCAGTAGCAATCAGCCCCAGCATTTT. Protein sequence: CASARGGSSNQPQHF.

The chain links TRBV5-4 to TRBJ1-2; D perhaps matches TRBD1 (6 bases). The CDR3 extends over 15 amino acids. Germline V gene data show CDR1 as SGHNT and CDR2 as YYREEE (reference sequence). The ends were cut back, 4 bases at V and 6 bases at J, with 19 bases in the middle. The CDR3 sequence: CASSLEQGVSNGYTF. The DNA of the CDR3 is TGTGCCAGCAGCCTGGAACAGGGCGTTTCGAATGGCTACACCTTC.

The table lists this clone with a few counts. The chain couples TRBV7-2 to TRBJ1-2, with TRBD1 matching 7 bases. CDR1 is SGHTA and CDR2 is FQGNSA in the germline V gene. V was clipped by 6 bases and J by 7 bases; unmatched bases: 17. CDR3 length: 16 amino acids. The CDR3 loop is CASSPQTGMRTGGYTF. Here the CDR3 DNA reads TGTGCCAGCAGTCCACAGACAGGGATGAGGACGGGTGGCTACACCTTC.

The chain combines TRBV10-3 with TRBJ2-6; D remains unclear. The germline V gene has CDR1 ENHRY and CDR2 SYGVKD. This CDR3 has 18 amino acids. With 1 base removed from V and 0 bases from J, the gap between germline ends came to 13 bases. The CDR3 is CAISEFFGGSSGANVLTF. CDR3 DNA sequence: TGTGCCATCAGTGAGTTTTTCGGCGGTTCCTCTGGGGCCAACGTCCTGACTTTC.

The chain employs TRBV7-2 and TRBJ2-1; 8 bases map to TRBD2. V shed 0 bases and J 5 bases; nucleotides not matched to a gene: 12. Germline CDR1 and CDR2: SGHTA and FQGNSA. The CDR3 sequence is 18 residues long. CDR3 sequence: CASSLAMVLAGWDNEQFF. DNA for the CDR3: TGTGCCAGCAGCTTAGCGATGGTTTTAGCGGGGTGGGACAATGAGCAGTTCTTC.

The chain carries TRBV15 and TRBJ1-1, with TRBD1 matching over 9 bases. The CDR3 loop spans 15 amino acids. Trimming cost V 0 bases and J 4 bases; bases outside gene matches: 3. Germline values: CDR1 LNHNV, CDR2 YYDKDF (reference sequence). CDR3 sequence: CATSRETGGFTEAFF. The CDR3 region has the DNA TGTGCCACCAGCAGAGAGACAGGGGGATTCACTGAAGCTTTCTTT.

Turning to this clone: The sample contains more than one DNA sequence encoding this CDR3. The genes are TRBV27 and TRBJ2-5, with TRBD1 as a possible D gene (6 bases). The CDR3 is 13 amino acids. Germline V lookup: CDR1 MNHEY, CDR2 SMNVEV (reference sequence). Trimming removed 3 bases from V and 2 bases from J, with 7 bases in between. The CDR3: CASSFTGQETQYF. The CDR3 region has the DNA TGTGCCAGCAGTTTCACAGGGCAAGAGACCCAGTACTTC.

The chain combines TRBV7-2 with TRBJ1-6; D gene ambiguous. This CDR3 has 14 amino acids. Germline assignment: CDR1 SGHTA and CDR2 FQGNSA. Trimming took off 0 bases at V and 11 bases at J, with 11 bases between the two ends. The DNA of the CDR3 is TGTGCCAGCAGCTTAGCCCTCCGGGGTACACCCCTCCACTTT. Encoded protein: CASSLALRGTPLHF.

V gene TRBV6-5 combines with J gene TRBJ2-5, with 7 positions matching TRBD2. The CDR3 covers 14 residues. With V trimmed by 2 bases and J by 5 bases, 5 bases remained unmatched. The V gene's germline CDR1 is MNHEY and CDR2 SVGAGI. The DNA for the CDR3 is TGTGCCAGCAGTTACCCAGGACTAGACGAGACCCAGTACTTC. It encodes CASSYPGLDETQYF.

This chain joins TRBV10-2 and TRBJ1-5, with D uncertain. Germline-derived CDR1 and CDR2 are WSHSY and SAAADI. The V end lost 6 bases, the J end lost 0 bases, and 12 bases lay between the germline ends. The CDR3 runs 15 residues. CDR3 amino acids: CASRMGGTSNQPQHF. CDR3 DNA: TGCGCCAGCAGGATGGGAGGTACTAGCAATCAGCCCCAGCATTTT.

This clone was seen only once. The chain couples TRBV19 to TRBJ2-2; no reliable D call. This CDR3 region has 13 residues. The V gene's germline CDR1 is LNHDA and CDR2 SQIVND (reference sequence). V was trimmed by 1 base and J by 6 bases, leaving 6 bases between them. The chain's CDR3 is CASSIARPGELFF. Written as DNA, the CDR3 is TGTGCCAGTAGTATAGCCAGGCCCGGGGAGCTGTTTTTT.

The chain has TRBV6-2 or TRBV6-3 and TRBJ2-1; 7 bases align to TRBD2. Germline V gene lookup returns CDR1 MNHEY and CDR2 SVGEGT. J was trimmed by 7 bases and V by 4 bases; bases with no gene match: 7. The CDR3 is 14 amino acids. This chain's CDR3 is CASSSSGILNEQFF. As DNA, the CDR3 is TGTGCCAGCAGTTCTAGCGGTATTCTTAATGAGCAGTTCTTC.

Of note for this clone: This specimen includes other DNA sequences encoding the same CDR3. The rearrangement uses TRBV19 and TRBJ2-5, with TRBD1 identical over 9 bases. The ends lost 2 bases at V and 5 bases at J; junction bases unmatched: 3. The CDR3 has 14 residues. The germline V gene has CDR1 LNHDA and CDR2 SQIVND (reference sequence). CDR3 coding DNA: TGTGCCAGTAGTATAACAGGGGGCACGGAGACCCAGTACTTC. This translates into CASSITGGTETQYF.

CDR3 sequence (DNA): TGTGCCAGCAGTCGTAACAGTTATGGCTACACCTTC. Translation: CASSRNSYGYTF. The rearrangement uses TRBV12-3 or TRBV12-4 and TRBJ1-2; D remains unclear. CDR3 size: 12 residues. Trimming cost V 5 bases and J 5 bases, with 9 bases left between them.

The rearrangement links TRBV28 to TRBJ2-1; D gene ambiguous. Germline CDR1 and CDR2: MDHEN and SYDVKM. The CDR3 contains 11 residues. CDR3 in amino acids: CGTSTYNEQFF. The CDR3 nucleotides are TGTGGAACTTCCACCTACAATGAGCAGTTCTTC. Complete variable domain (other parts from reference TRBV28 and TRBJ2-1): DVKVTQSSRYLVKRTGEKVFLECVQDMDHENMFWYRQDPGLGLRLIYFSYDVKMKEKGDIPEGYSVSREKKERFSLILESASTNQTSMYLCGTSTYNEQFFGPGTRLTVL.

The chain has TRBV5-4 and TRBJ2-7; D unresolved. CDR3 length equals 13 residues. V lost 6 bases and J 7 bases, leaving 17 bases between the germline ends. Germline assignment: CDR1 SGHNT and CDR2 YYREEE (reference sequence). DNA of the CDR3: TGTGCCAGCACTAAAGACCCCACCGGGGAGCAGTACTTC. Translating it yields CASTKDPTGEQYF. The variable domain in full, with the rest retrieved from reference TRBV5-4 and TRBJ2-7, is ETGVTQSPTHLIKTRGQQVTLRCSSQSGHNTVSWYQQALGQGPQFIFQYYREEENGRGNFPPRFSGLQFPNYSSELNVNALELDDSALYLCASTKDPTGEQYFGPGTRLTVT.

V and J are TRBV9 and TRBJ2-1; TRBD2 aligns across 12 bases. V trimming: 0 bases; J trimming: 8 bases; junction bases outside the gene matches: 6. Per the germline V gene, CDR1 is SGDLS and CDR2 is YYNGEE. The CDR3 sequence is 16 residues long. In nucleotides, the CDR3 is TGTGCCAGCAGCGTAGCTAGCGGGAGGGCGTTCCATGAGCAGTTCTTC. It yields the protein CASSVASGRAFHEQFF.

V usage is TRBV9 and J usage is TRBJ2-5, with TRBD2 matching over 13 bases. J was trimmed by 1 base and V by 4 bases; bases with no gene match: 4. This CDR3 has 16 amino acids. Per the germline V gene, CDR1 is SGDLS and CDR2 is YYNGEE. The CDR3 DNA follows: TGTGCCAGCAGCTCCGGGACTAGCGGGGTCCAAGAGACCCAGTACTTC. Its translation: CASSSGTSGVQETQYF.